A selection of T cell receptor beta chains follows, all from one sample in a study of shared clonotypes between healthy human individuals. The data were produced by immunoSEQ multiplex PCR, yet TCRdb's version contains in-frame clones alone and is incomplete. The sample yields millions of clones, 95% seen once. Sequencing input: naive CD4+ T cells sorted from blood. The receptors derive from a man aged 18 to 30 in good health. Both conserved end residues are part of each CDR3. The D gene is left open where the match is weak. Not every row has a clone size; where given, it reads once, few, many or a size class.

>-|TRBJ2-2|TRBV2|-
TGTGCCAGCAGGGTTCAGACAGGTGCGACCGCCGGGGAGCTGTTTTTT
CASRVQTGATAGELFF
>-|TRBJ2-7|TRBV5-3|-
TGTGCCAGAAGCTTGGAGTTAAGAGCGACATCATACGAGCAGTACTTC
CARSLELRATSYEQYF
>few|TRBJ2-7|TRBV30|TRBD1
TGTGCCTGGGAGACAGGGGGCAGTTCCTACGAGCAGTACTTC
CAWETGGSSYEQYF
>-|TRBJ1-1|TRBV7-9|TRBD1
TGTGCCAGCAGCGCCCCCGGGACAGGGCTGAACACTGAAGCTTTCTTT
CASSAPGTGLNTEAFF
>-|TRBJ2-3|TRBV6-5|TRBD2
TGTGCCAGCCACCAGTGGGGGGGAGCAGATACGCAGTATTTT
CASHQWGGADTQYF
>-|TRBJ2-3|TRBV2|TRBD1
TGTGCCAGCAAGACGACAGGGGGCTGGGATACGCAGTATTTT
CASKTTGGWDTQYF
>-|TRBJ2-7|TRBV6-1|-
TGTGCCAGCACTTTCCGGGCCTCCTACGAGCAGTACTTC
CASTFRASYEQYF
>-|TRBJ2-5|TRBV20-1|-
TGCAGTGCTAGATACGGGGAGACCCAGTACTTC
CSARYGETQYF
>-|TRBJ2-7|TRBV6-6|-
TGTGCCAGCAGTTACCCGGAGGGACAAGGCAAGGAGCAGTACTTC
CASSYPEGQGKEQYF
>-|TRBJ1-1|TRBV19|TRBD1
TGTGCCAGTAGTGGGGACAGGTTGAACACTGAAGCTTTCTTT
CASSGDRLNTEAFF
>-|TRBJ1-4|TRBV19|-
TGTGCCAGTAGTATAACGGTTGGGAAACTGTTTTTT
CASSITVGKLFF
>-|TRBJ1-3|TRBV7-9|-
TGTGCCAGCAGCCTTAGAACGACGGTTACTGGAAACACCATATATTTT
CASSLRTTVTGNTIYF
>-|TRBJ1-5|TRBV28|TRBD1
TGTGCCAGCAGTAGAGACAGGGTCGAGCAGCCCCAGCATTTT
CASSRDRVEQPQHF
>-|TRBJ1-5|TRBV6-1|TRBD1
TGTGCCAGCAGTCAAACACAGGGGCAGCCCCAGCATTTT
CASSQTQGQPQHF
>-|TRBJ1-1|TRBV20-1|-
TGCAGTGCGGGAATGAACACTGAAGCTTTCTTT
CSAGMNTEAFF
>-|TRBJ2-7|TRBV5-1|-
TGCGCCAGCGGATATCAGGACTCCTACGAGCAGTACTTC
CASGYQDSYEQYF
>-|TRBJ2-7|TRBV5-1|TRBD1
TGCGCCAGCAGCTTGGCACAGGGGACCCAAAGAAAGTCCTACGAGCAGTACTTC
CASSLAQGTQRKSYEQYF
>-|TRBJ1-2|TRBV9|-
TGTGCCAGCAGCGTAGTTAAGGGAGATGGCTACACCTTC
CASSVVKGDGYTF
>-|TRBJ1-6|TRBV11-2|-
TGTGCCAGCAGCTTAGGGATATCCCCTTATAATTCACCCCTCCACTTT
CASSLGISPYNSPLHF
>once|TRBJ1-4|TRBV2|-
TGTGCCAGCAGTGAGAATGGGTTACCAGGTGAAAAACTGTTTTTT
CASSENGLPGEKLFF
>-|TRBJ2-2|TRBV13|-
TGTGCCAGCAGCCTCCCCCGTTTGAACACCGGGGAGCTGTTTTTT
CASSLPRLNTGELFF
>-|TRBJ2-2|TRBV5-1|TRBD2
TGCGCCAGCAGCCTCAGCGGGGGTTATACCGGGGAGCTGTTTTTT
CASSLSGGYTGELFF
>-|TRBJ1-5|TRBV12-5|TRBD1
TGTGCTAGTGGTTTGGGACGGGGACAGGGGATCAATCAGCCCCAGCATTTT
CASGLGRGQGINQPQHF
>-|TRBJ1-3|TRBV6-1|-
TGTGCCAGCAGTGGGGGAATTGGAAACACCATATATTTT
CASSGGIGNTIYF
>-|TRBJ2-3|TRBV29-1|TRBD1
TGCAGCGTTCGGACAGGGGCGGCAGATACGCAGTATTTT
CSVRTGAADTQYF
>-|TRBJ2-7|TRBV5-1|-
TGCGCCAGCAGCGCTGCGACGGAGTCCTACGAGCAGTACTTC
CASSAATESYEQYF
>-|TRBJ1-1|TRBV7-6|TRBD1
TGTGCCAGCAGCTTAGTGGAACAGGGGATGACTTTCTTT
CASSLVEQGMTFF
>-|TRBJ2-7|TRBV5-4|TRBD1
TGTGCCAGCAGCCCCCGGGACAGGATCCACGAGCAGTACTTC
CASSPRDRIHEQYF
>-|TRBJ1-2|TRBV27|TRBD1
TGTGCCAGCAGACGGGACAGGGGGCAGGACTATGGCTACACCTTC
CASRRDRGQDYGYTF
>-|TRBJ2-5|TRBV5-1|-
TGCGCCAGCAGCTTGGCTTCAGGCTACGGGACCCAGTACTTC
CASSLASGYGTQYF
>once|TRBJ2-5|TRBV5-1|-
TGCGCCAGCAGAACCCGGGACGCACAAGAGACCCAGTACTTC
CASRTRDAQETQYF
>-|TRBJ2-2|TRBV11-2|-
TGTGCCAGCAGCCCCGTTGGGGGACAACAGAACACCGGGGAGCTGTTTTTT
CASSPVGGQQNTGELFF
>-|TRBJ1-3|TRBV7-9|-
TGTGCCAGCAGCTTAGCGAGGGGAGCTGGTGGAAACACCATATATTTT
CASSLARGAGGNTIYF
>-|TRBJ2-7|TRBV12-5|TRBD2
TGTGCTAGTGGTTTGGTACAGGAGACTAGCGGGAGAGCGGGGACTTCCTACGAGCAGTACTTC
CASGLVQETSGRAGTSYEQYF
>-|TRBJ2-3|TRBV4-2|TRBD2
TGTGCCAGCAGCCAAGTAAATTTCCGCGGGGGGGCCGAAAGGATTCCAGATACGCAGTATTTT
CASSQVNFRGGAERIPDTQYF
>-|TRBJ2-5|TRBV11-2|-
TGTGCCAGCTCACCCACCAGAGAGACCCAGTACTTC
CASSPTRETQYF
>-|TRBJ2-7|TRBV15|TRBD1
TGTGCCACCAGCCGGGGGACAGGGGGTACCGAGCAGTACTTC
CATSRGTGGTEQYF
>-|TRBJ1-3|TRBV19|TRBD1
TGTGCCAGTACTATGGGAGTAACAGGGGAAATGGACTCTGGAAACACCATATATTTT
CASTMGVTGEMDSGNTIYF
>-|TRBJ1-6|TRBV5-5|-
TGTGCCAGCAGTTTGACAGGAATAAATTCACCCCTCCACTTT
CASSLTGINSPLHF
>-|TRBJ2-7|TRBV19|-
TGTGCCAGTAGTATCGGCGCTGATCCCTACGAGCAGTACTTC
CASSIGADPYEQYF
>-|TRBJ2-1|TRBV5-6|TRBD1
TGTGCCAGCAGCGAAGACAGGGGGCTAGGTGAGCAGTTCTTC
CASSEDRGLGEQFF
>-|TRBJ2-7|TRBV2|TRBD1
TGTGCCAGCAGTGTAATTGGGACAGGGGCCTACGAGCAGTACTTC
CASSVIGTGAYEQYF
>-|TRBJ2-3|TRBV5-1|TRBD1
TGCGCCAGCAGCTTAGACAGGGGGCGTGCAGATACGCAGTATTTT
CASSLDRGRADTQYF
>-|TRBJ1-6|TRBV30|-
TGTGCCTGGAGTGTTACAGGGAATAATTCACCCCTCCACTTT
CAWSVTGNNSPLHF
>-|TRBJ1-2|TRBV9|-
TGTGCCAGCAGCCCACGGGACACCCTTCCACCTTCGGGCTACACCTTC
CASSPRDTLPPSGYTF
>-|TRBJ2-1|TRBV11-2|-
TGTGCCAGCAGCTTAGCCGTGTACAATGAGCAGTTCTTC
CASSLAVYNEQFF
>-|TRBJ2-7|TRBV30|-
TGTGCCTGGAGTGACTGGGCGAAATCCTACGAGCAGTACTTC
CAWSDWAKSYEQYF
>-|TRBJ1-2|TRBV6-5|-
TGTGCCAGCACCTCACCCGGGCCGACCGACTATGGCTACACCTTC
CASTSPGPTDYGYTF
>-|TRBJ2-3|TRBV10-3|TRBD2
TGTGCCATCAGAGGGACTAGCGGACTTTTGACAGATACGCAGTATTTT
CAIRGTSGLLTDTQYF
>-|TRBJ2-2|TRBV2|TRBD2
TGTGCCAGCAGTGAGAATCTAGCGGACACCGGGGAGCTGTTTTTT
CASSENLADTGELFF
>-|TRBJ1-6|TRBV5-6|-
TGTGCCAGCAGCTTAGGTATGGGGGTCCCACCCCTCCACTTT
CASSLGMGVPPLHF
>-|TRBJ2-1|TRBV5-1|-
TGCGCCAGCAGTAGGACAGAAGAGTACAATGAGCAGTTCTTC
CASSRTEEYNEQFF
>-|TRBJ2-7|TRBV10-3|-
TGTGCCATCGGGGGAGGAACCGTCTACGAGCAGTACTTC
CAIGGGTVYEQYF
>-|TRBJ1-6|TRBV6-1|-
TGTGCCAGCAGTGGCCAAGTGGGTTTGGATTCACCCCTCCACTTT
CASSGQVGLDSPLHF
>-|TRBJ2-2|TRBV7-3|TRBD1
TGTGCCAGCAGCACCGGGACAGGGATCAACACCGGGGAGCTGTTTTTT
CASSTGTGINTGELFF
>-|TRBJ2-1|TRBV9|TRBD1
TGTGCCAGCAGCGCCTGGGACAGGGGCCACAATGAGCAGTTCTTC
CASSAWDRGHNEQFF
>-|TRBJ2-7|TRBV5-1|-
TGCGCCAGCTCCCCTTACGAGCAGTACTTC
CASSPYEQYF
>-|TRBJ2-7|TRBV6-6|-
TGTGCCAGCAGTTACTCGAAGGGGGTTTACGAGCAGTACTTC
CASSYSKGVYEQYF